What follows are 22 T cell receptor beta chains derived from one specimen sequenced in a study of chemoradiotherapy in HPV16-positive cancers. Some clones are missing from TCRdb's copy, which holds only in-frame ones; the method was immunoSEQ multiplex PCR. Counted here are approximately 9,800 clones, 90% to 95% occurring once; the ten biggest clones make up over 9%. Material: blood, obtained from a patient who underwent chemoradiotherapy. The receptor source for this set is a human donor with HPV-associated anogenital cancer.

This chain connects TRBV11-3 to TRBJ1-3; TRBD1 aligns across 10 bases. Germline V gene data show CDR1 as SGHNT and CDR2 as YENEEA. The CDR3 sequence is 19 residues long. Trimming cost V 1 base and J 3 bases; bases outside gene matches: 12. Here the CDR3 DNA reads TGTGCCAGCAGCTTAGGACAGGGGGCGACTTCGTGTATTGGAAACACCATATATTTT. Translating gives CASSLGQGATSCIGNTIYF.

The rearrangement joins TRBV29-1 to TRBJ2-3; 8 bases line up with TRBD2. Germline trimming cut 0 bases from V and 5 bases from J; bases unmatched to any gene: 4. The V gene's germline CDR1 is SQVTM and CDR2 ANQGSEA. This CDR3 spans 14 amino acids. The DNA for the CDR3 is TGCAGCGTTGAAGAGGGACTAGTGGGAGATACGCAGTATTTT. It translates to CSVEEGLVGDTQYF.

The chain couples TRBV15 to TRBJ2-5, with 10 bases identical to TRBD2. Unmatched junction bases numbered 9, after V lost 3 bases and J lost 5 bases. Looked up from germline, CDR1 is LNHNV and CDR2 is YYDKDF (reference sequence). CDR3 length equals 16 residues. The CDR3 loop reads CATSSIAGGPVETQYF. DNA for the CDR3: TGTGCCACCAGCAGTATAGCGGGGGGTCCCGTGGAGACCCAGTACTTC.

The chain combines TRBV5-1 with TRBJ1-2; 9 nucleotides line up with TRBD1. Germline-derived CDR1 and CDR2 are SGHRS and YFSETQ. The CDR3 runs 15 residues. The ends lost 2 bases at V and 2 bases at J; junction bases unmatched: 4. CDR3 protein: CASSLQGANNYGYTF. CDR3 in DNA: TGCGCCAGCAGCTTACAGGGGGCTAACAACTATGGCTACACCTTC.

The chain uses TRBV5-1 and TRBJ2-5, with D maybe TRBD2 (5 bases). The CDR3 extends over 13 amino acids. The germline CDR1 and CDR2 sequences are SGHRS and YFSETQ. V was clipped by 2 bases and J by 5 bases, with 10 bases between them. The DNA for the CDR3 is TGCGCCAGCAGCTTCGGGGTTGGCGAGACCCAGTACTTC. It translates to CASSFGVGETQYF. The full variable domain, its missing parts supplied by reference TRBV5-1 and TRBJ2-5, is KAGVTQTPRYLIKTRGQQVTLSCSPISGHRSVSWYQQTPGQGLQFLFEYFSETQRNKGNFPGRFSGRQFSNSRSEMNVSTLELGDSALYLCASSFGVGETQYFGPGTRLLVL.

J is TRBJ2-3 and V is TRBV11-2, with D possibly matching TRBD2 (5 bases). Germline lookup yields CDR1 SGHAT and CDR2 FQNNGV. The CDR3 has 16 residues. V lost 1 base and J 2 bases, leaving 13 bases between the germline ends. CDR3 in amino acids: CASSLGGHVNTDTQYF. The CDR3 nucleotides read TGTGCCAGCAGCTTAGGAGGGCACGTTAACACAGATACGCAGTATTTT. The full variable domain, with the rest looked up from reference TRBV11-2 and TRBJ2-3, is EAGVAQSPRYKIIEKRQSVAFWCNPISGHATLYWYQQILGQGPKLLIQFQNNGVVDDSQLPKDRFSAERLKGVDSTLKIQPAKLEDSAVYLCASSLGGHVNTDTQYFGPGTRLTVL.

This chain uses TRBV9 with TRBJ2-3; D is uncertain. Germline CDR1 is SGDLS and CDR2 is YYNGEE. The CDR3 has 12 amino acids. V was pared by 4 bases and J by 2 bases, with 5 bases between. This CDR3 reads CASSYYTDTQYF. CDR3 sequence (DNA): TGTGCCAGCAGCTATTACACAGATACGCAGTATTTT.

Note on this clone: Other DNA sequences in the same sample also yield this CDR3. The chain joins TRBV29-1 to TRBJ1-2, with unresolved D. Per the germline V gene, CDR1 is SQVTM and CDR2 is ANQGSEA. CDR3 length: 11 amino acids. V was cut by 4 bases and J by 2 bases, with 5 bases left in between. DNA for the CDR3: TGCAGCGTTGTTGAGAACTATGGCTACACCTTC. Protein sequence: CSVVENYGYTF.

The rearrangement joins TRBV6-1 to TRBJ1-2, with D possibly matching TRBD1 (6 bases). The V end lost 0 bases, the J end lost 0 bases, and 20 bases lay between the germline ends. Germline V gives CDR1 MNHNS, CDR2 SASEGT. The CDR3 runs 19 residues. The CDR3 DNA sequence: TGTGCCAGCAGTGAAGCGCTCGGGAAAGGGGACATGTCTAACTATGGCTACACCTTC. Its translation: CASSEALGKGDMSNYGYTF.

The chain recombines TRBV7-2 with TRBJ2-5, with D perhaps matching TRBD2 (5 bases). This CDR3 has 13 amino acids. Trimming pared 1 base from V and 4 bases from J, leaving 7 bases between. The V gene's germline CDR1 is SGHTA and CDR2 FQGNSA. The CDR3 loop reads CASSLVEGETQYF. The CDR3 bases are TGTGCCAGCAGCTTAGTTGAGGGAGAGACCCAGTACTTC. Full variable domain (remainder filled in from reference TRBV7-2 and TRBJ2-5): GAGVSQSPSNKVTEKGKDVELRCDPISGHTALYWYRQSLGQGLEFLIYFQGNSAPDKSGLPSDRFSAERTGGSVSTLTIQRTQQEDSAVYLCASSLVEGETQYFGPGTRLLVL.

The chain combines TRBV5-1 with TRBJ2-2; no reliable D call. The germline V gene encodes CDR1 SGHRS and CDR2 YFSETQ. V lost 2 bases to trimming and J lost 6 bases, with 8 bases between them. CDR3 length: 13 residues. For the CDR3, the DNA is TGCGCCAGCAGCTTTACAGTATCCGGGGAGCTGTTTTTT. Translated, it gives CASSFTVSGELFF.

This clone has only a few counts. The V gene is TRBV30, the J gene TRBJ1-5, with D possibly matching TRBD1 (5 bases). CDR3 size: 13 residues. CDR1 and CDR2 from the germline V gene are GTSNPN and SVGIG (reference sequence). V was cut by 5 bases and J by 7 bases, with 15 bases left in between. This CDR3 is CAWASGTGQPQHF. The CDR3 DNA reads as TGTGCCTGGGCTTCAGGGACTGGACAGCCCCAGCATTTT.

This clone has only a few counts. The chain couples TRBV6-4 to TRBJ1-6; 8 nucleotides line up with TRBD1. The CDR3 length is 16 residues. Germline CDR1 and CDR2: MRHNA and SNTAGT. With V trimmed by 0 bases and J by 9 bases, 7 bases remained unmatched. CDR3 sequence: CASSDSSDRGGSPLHF. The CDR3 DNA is TGTGCCAGCAGTGACTCCTCAGACAGGGGTGGTTCACCCCTCCACTTT.

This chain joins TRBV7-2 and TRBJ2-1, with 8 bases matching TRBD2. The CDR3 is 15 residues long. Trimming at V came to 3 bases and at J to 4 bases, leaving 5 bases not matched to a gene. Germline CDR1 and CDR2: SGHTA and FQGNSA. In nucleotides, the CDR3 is TGTGCCAGCAGCTTTACTAGCGGAAGGTACAATGAGCAGTTCTTC. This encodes CASSFTSGRYNEQFF.

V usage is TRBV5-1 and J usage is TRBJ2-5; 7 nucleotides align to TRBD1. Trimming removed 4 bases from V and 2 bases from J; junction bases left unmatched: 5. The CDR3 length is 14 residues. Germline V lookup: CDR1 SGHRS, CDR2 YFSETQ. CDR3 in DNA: TGCGCCAGCAGCATGCAACAGGGGCAAGAGACCCAGTACTTC. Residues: CASSMQQGQETQYF. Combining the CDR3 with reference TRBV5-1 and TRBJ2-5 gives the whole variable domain KAGVTQTPRYLIKTRGQQVTLSCSPISGHRSVSWYQQTPGQGLQFLFEYFSETQRNKGNFPGRFSGRQFSNSRSEMNVSTLELGDSALYLCASSMQQGQETQYFGPGTRLLVL.

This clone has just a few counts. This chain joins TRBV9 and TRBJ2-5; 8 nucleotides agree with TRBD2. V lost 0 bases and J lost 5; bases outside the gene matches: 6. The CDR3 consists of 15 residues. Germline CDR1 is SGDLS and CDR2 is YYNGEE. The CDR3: CASSVAGGGRETQYF. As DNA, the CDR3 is TGTGCCAGCAGCGTAGCAGGCGGGGGGCGGGAGACCCAGTACTTC.

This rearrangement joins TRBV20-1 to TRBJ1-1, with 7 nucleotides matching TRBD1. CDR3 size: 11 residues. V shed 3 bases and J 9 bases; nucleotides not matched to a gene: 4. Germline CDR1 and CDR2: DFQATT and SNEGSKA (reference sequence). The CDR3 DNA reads TGCAGTGCTAGTCAGGACAGGAAAGCTTTCTTT. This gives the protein CSASQDRKAFF.

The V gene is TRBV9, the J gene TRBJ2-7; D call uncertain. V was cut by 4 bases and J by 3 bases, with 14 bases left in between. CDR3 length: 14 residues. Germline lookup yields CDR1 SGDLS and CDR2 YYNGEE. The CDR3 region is CASSPFEQSYEQYF. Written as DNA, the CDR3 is TGTGCCAGCAGCCCGTTTGAGCAGAGCTACGAGCAGTACTTC.

In DNA form, the CDR3 reads TGCGCCAGCAGTGAGCTCGGACAGGGGGATGAGCAGTTCTTC. This codes for CASSELGQGDEQFF. The chain recombines TRBV10-1 with TRBJ2-1, with 10 bases aligning to TRBD1. Trimming at V came to 2 bases and at J to 8 bases, leaving 3 bases not matched to a gene. CDR3 length: 14 amino acids. Germline V gene data show CDR1 as WNHNN and CDR2 as SYGVQD (reference sequence).

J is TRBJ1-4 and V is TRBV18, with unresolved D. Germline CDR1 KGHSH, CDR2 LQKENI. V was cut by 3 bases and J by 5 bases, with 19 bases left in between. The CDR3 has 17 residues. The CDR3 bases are TGTGCCAGCTCACCCTTACAGATACGTGGCTCAAATGAAAAACTGTTTTTT. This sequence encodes CASSPLQIRGSNEKLFF.

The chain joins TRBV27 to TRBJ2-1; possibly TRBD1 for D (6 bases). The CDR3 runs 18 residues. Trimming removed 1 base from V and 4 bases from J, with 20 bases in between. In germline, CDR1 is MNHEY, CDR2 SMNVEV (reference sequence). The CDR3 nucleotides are TGTGCCAGCAGTTTATTTGCCCCGGACAGCAATTTATACAATGAGCAGTTCTTC. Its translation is CASSLFAPDSNLYNEQFF.

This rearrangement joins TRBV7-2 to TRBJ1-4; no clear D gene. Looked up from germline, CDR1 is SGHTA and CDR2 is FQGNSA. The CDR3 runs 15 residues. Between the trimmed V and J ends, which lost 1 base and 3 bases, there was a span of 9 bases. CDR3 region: CASSLGVNANEKLFF. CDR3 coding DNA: TGTGCCAGCAGCTTAGGGGTCAACGCTAATGAAAAACTGTTTTTT. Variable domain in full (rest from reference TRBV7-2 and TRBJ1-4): GAGVSQSPSNKVTEKGKDVELRCDPISGHTALYWYRQSLGQGLEFLIYFQGNSAPDKSGLPSDRFSAERTGGSVSTLTIQRTQQEDSAVYLCASSLGVNANEKLFFGSGTQLSVL.